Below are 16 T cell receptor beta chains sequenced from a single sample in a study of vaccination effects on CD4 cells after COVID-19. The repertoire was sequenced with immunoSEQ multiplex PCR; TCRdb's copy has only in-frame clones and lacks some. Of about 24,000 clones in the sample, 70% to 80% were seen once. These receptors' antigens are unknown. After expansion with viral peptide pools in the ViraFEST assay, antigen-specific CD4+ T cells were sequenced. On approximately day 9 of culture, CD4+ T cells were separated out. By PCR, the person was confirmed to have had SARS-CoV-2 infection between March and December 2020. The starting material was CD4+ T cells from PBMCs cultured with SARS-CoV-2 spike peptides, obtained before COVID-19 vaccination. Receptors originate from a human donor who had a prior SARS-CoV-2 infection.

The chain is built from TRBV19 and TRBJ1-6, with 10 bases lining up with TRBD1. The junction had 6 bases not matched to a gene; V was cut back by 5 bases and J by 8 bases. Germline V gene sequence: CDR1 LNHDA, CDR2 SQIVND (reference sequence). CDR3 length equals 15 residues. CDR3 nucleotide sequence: TGTGCCAGTAGTTTCAGGACAGGGGGAGATTCACCCCTCCACTTT. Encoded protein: CASSFRTGGDSPLHF.

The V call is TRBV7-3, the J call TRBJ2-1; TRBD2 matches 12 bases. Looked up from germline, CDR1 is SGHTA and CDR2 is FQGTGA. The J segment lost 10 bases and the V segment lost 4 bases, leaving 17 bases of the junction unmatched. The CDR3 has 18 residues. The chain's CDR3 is CASSSALRLAGVPGEQFF. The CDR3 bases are TGTGCCAGCAGCTCAGCGCTCCGACTAGCGGGAGTACCGGGGGAGCAGTTCTTC.

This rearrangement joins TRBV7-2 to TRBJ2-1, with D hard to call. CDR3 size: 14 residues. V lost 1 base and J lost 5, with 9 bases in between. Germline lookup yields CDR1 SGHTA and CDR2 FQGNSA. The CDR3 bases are TGTGCCAGCAGCTTAGTGTCTCTGAACAATGAGCAGTTCTTC. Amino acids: CASSLVSLNNEQFF.

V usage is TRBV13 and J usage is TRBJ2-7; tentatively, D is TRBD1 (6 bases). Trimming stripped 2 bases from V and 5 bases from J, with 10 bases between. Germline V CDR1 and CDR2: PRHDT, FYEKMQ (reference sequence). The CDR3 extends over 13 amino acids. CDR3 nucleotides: TGTGCCAGCAGCTTAAGGGGGTTGGACGAGCAGTACTTC. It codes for CASSLRGLDEQYF.

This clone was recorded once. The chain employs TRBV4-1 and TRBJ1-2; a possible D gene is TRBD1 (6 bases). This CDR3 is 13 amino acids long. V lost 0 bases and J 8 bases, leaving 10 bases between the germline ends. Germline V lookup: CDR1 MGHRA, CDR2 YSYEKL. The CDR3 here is CASSQDRQAGYTF. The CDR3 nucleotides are TGCGCCAGCAGCCAAGATCGACAGGCAGGCTACACCTTC.

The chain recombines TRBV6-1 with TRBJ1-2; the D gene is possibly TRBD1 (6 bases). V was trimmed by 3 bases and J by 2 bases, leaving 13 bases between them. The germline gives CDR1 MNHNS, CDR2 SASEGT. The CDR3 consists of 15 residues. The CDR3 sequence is CASSDRAGENYGYTF. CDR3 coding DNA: TGTGCCAGCAGTGACCGCGCAGGGGAAAACTATGGCTACACCTTC.

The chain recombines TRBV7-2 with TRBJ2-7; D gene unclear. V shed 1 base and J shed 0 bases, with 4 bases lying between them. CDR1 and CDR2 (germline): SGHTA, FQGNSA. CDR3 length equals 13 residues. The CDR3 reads CASSLEVSYEQYF. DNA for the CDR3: TGTGCCAGCAGCTTAGAGGTCTCCTACGAGCAGTACTTC.

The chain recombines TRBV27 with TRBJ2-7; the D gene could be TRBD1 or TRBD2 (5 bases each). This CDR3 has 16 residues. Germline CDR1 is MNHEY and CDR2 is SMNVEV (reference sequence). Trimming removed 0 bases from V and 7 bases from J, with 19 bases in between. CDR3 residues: CASSLSFGGEPGEQYF. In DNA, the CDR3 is TGTGCCAGCAGTTTATCGTTTGGGGGAGAACCGGGAGAGCAGTACTTC.

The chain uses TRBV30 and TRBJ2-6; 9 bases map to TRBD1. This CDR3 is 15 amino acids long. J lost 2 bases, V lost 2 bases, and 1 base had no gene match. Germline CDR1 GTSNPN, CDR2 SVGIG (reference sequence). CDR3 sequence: CAWSRQGAGANVLTF. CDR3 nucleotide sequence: TGTGCCTGGAGTAGACAGGGGGCTGGGGCCAACGTCCTGACTTTC.

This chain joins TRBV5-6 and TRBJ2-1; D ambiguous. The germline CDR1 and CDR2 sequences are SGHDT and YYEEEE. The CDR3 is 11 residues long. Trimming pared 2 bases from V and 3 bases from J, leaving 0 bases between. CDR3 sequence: CASSFYNEQFF. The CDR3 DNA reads TGTGCCAGCAGCTTCTACAATGAGCAGTTCTTC.

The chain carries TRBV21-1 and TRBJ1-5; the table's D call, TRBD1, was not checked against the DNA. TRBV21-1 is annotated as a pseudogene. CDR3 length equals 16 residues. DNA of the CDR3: TGTGCCAGCAGCAAATGCGTCCGACAGCAGAATCAGCCCCAGCATTTT. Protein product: CASSKCVRQQNQPQHF.

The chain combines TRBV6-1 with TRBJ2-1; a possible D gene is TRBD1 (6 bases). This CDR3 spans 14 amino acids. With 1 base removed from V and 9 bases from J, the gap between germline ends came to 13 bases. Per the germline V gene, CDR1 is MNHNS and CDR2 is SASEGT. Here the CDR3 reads CASSEDRVSGEQFF. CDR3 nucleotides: TGTGCCAGCAGTGAAGACAGGGTGAGTGGTGAGCAGTTCTTC.

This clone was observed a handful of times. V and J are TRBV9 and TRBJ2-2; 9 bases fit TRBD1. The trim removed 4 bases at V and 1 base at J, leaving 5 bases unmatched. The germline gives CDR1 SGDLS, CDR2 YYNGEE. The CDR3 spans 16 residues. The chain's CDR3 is CASSPQTGGNTGELFF. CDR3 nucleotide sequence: TGTGCCAGCAGCCCCCAGACAGGGGGGAACACCGGGGAGCTGTTTTTT.

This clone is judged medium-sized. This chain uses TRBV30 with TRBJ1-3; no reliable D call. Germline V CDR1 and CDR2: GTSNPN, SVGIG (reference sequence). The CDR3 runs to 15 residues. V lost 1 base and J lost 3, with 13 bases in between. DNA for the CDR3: TGTGCCTGGAGTGACAAACAGTTTCTTGGAAACACCATATATTTT. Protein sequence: CAWSDKQFLGNTIYF.

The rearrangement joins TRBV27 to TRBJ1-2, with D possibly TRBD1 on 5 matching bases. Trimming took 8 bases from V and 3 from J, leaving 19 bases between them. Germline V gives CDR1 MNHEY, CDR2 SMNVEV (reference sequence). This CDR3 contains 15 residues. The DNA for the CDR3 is TGTGCCAGCCGACTATCAGGGTCCGTCCACTATGGCTACACCTTC. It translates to CASRLSGSVHYGYTF.

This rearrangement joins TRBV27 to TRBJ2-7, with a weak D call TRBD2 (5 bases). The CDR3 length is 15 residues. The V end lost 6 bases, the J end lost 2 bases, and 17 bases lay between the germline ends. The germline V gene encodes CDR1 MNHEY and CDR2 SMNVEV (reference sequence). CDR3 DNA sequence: TGTGCCAGCAGCCGCCGGAGGACTTCAACCTACGAGCAGTACTTC. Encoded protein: CASSRRRTSTYEQYF.